The present entry profiles one T cell receptor (beta chain) with its context. Its antigen is unknown. Base qualities are not recorded, but no much larger clone differs from it by a single base. Graves' hyperthyroidism was defined as stable when no progression to ophthalmopathy occurred over 18 months of follow-up. The hyperthyroidism patients were between 18 and 65 years old and newly diagnosed, with a disease duration of less than 2 months. Exclusion was applied to patients with uncontrolled infections, other autoimmune diseases, pregnancy or lactation. Diagnoses were based on clinical symptoms, serum thyroxine and TRAb, thyroid ultrasound and orbital computed tomography. Trizol reagent was used to extract total RNA, and RNA quality was then checked on an Agilent 2100 Bioanalyzer. Taken from the germline V gene, the CDR1 and CDR2 loops are ENHRY and SYGVKD. Trimmed from V: 4 bases; trimmed from J: 5 bases; junction bases lacking a gene match: 8. The CDR3, from cysteine to phenylalanine, totals 16 residues. Only the CDR3 region is kept as DNA, spanning 48 bases read in frame from base 1.

This sample stems from a study of T cells in Graves' hyperthyroidism and ophthalmopathy (dated by TCRdb to about 2019). Looking at the study overall: To identify distinguishing TCR V-J signatures, a discovery cohort of around 100 patients was used, comprising fewer than 45 with Graves' ophthalmopathy and approximately 57 with stable Graves' hyperthyroidism. The approximately 90 discovery patients were divided at random into training and test sets in a 7:3 ratio. Thyroid tissue and blood T-cell repertoires from several Graves' hyperthyroidism patients were also compared in the study. After sampling, hyperthyroidism patients received methimazole starting at 30 mg daily, and ophthalmopathy patients received high-dose intravenous methylprednisolone. According to the paper, TCR Vbeta CDR3 sequencing was carried out on about 140 peripheral blood samples, which came from 40 to 45 ophthalmopathy, 70 to 80 hyperthyroidism and approximately 17 progressor patients. Prospective prediction of ophthalmopathy was tested in an independent validation cohort of 18 to 20 hyperthyroidism patients and some 17 patients who later progressed to ophthalmopathy.

What the work shows at the level of the full study, not this receptor alone: In cross-validation, a model built on a 13 V-J signature told ophthalmopathy apart from stable hyperthyroidism with just under 90% sensitivity and roughly 83% specificity, and in testing the same model reached 80%/75%. No statistical method was used to fix the sample size in advance, and group allocation was not hidden from the investigators. Most expanded thyroid clonotypes (frequency above 0.001) were also detected in blood, suggesting blood repertoires may reflect thyroid immune responses. In validation, the model predicted progression to ophthalmopathy a median of approximately 6.6 months before onset, with 65% to 71% sensitivity and almost 75% specificity.

Amplification of TCR beta CDR3 regions was carried out from RNA transcripts. For the first round of RT-PCR on the TCR CDR3, the HTBI primer set was used together with the Qiagen OneStep RT-PCR kit. Libraries were constructed in a second round of multiplex PCR, after which size selection and purification were performed. Sequencing of the libraries was done on an Illumina HiSeq2000 using paired-end 100 bp reads. On the authors' methods: Raw data were processed with SOAPnuke, discarding reads with adapters, uncalled bases, mean Phred below 15, or no exact constant-primer or identifier match. COPE v1.2.5 was used to merge high-quality paired reads, and clonotypes were defined as unique nucleotide sequences. MiTCR v1.1 was used to align the clonotypes against IMGT TRBV, TRBD and TRBJ reference segments. Analysis was restricted to V-J combinations with a frequency above 0.0001, which covered roughly 99% of repertoires. The TCS score was defined as the ratio of F50 (clonal expansion) to E x V (chaos), calculated using BLOSUM62-based TCRdist between CDR3 peptides within each V-J. Welch's t-statistics and random forest reduced 514 V-J features to 13, which were used in a naive Bayes classifier (R e1071). Starting from the raw public reads, TCRdb applied fastp trimming at Q25, assembled clones with MiXCR and retained in-frame beta chains. Every distinct CDR3 protein forms one entry, paired with its most common genes and DNA. These V and J calls originate from TCRdb's pipeline instead of the authors' own analysis. The sample table lists under 700,000 distinct CDR3 sequences, under 60% of them with a count of one. The ten largest make up just over 8% of the sample.

The V and J segments used are TRBV10-3 and TRBJ1-4, and 9 bases in between align with TRBD1. The origin of this receptor is a woman between 18 and 29 years old with Graves' hyperthyroidism. Donor details come from another sample of the same person, matched by shared clones. The sequencing sample was made of peripheral blood or thyroid tissue (not recorded which). The CDR3 here reads CAISGTGVQANEKLFF. The nucleotide sequence is given as TGTGCCATCAGTGGGACAGGGGTCCAGGCAAATGAAAAACTGTTTTTT.